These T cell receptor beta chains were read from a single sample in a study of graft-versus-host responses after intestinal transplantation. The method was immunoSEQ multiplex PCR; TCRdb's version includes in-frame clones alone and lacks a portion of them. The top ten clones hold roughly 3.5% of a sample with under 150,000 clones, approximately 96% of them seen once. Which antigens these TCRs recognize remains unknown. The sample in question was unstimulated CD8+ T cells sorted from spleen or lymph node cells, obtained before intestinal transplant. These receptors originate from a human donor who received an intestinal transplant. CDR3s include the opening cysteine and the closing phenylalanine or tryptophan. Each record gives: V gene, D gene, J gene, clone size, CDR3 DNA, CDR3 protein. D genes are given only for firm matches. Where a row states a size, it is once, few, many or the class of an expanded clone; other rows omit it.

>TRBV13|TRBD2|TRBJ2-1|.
TGTGCCAGCAGCTACGGACTAGCAGAGTCTAGCTCCTACAATGAGCAGTTCTTC
CASSYGLAESSSYNEQFF
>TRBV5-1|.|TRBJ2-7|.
TGCGCCAGCAGCTTGGCCGCAGATACCTACGAGCAGTACTTC
CASSLAADTYEQYF
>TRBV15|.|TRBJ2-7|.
TGTGCCACCAGCTTCGGACTCGGCTACGAGCAGTACTTC
CATSFGLGYEQYF
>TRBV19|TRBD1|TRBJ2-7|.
TGTGCCAGTAGTATAGATGGGACAGGGAACGAGCAGTACTTC
CASSIDGTGNEQYF
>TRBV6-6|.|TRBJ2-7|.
TGTGCCAGCAGCCAGAGTCTGGGGGACACCTACGAGCAGTACTTC
CASSQSLGDTYEQYF
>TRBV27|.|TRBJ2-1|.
TGTGCCAGCAGTTTGGGTGGCTCCTACAATGAGCAGTTCTTC
CASSLGGSYNEQFF
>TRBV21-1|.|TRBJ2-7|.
TGTGCCAGCAGCTTAAGGGCCTATCAGCGCTCCTACGAGCAGTACTTC
CASSLRAYQRSYEQYF
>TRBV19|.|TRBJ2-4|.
TGTGCCAGTAGTAGACACAGACTAGCCAAAAACATTCAGTACTTC
CASSRHRLAKNIQYF
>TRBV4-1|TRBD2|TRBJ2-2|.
TGCGCCAGCAGCCAAGATCGGCTAGCGGGAGGGATAGTAGGGGAGCTGTTTTTT
CASSQDRLAGGIVGELFF
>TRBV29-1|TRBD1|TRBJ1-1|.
TGCAGCGGCGACAGGGAAAACACTGAAGCTTTCTTT
CSGDRENTEAFF
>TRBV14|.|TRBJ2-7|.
TGTGCCAGCAGCCTGATTCCCGCGGTAGTCCGCTACGAGCAGTACTTC
CASSLIPAVVRYEQYF
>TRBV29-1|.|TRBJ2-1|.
TGCAGCGCAACCTTGGAAGAAGTTAACAATGAGCAGTTCTTC
CSATLEEVNNEQFF
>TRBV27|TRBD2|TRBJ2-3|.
TGTGCCAGCAGTTTATCGCTAGCGGGAGCCTCCACAGATACGCAGTATTTT
CASSLSLAGASTDTQYF
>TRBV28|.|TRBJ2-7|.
TGTGCCAGCGGCGTTGGCGCGTCTTACTACGAGCAGTACTTC
CASGVGASYYEQYF
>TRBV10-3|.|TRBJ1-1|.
TGTGCCATCAGGTCGGAGGGAAACACTGAAGCTTTCTTT
CAIRSEGNTEAFF
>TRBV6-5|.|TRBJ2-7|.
TGTGCCAGCAGTTACTCAGGGGACGAGCAGTACTTC
CASSYSGDEQYF
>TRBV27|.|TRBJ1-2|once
TGTGCCAGCAGTGTCGCCAGGGTTAACTATGGCTACACCTTC
CASSVARVNYGYTF
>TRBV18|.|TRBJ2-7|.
TGTGCCAGCTCACCACCGGCAGACGGGTACGAGCAGTACTTC
CASSPPADGYEQYF
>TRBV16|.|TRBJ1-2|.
TGTGCCAGCAGCCCTGACACGGTAAACTATGGCTACACCTTC
CASSPDTVNYGYTF
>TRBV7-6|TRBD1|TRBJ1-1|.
TGTGCCAGCCAGCCACAGGGGGACACTGAAGCTTTCTTT
CASQPQGDTEAFF
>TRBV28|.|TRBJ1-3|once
TGTGCCAGCAGTTTAACCGACTCTGGAAACACCATATATTTT
CASSLTDSGNTIYF
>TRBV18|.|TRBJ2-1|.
TGTGCCAGCTCACCTCTTGAGGGGAAGGGATTCCTTGAGCAGTTCTTC
CASSPLEGKGFLEQFF
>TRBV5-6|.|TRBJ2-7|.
TGTGCCAGCAGCCAGGGGGGAACCGAGCAGTACTTC
CASSQGGTEQYF
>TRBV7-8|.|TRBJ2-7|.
TGTGCCAGCAGCTTAGCGGCGGTCGCGACAGGCTCCTACGAGCAGTACTTC
CASSLAAVATGSYEQYF
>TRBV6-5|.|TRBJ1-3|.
TGTGCCAGCAGTTACTCGGGGGTTGGAGCTGGAAACACCATATATTTT
CASSYSGVGAGNTIYF
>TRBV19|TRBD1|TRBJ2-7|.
TGTGCCAGTAGCTTCGGACAGGGGGCGAACTACGAGCAGTACTTC
CASSFGQGANYEQYF
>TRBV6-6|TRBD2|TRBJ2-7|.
TGTGCCAGCAGTTACCCGACTAGCGGGAGTCGGAACGAGCAGTACTTC
CASSYPTSGSRNEQYF
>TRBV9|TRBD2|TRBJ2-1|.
TGTGCCAGCAGCGAGAAGGGACTAGCGGGAGGAAAGGGGAATGAGCAGTTCTTC
CASSEKGLAGGKGNEQFF
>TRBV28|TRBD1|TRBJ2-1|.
TGTGCCAGCCGAACGACCATGACAGGGGGCTCTCAGGACAATGAGCAGTTCTTC
CASRTTMTGGSQDNEQFF
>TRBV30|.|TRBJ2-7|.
TGTGCCTGGAGTCTGGGGCTGGGCTACGAGCAGTACTTC
CAWSLGLGYEQYF
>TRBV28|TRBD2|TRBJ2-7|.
TGTGCCAGCAGTTCCTCCCGGACTAGCGGGTCCTACGAGCAGTACTTC
CASSSSRTSGSYEQYF
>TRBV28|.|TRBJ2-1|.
TGTGCCAGCAGTTGGGAGCATGAGCAGTTCTTC
CASSWEHEQFF
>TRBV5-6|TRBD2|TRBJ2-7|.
TGTGCCAGCAGCTTGGGCGGGACTAGCTACGAGCAGTACTTC
CASSLGGTSYEQYF
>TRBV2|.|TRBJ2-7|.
TGTGCCAGCAAAGTGACAGCGAGCTACGAGCAGTACTTC
CASKVTASYEQYF
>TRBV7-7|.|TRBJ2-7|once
TGTGCCAGCAGCTTAAGACTAGATTCCTACGAGCAGTACTTC
CASSLRLDSYEQYF
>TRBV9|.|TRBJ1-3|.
TGTGCCAGCAGCGTAGAGCAGTTTTTAGACTCTGGAAACACCATATATTTT
CASSVEQFLDSGNTIYF
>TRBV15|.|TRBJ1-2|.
TGTGCCACCAGCAGAGATAGAACAGAACTCTATGGCTACACCTTC
CATSRDRTELYGYTF
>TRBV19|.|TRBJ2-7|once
TGTGCCAGTAGTATAAAGGGGTTGCCCTACGAGCAGTACTTC
CASSIKGLPYEQYF
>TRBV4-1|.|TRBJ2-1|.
TGCGCCAGCAGCCCAGCGGGCAATGAGCAGTTCTTC
CASSPAGNEQFF
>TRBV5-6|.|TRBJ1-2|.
TGTGCCACCAACGGACCAGATTATGGCTACACCTTC
CATNGPDYGYTF
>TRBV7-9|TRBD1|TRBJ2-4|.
TGTGCCAGCAGCTCAACCTACAGGGGAATCCGCAAAAACATTCAGTACTTC
CASSSTYRGIRKNIQYF
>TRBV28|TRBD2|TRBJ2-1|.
TGTGCCAGCAGTTACGGACTAGGAGTGCGCAATGAGCAGTTCTTC
CASSYGLGVRNEQFF
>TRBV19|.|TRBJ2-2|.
TGTGCCAGTATCCAAGGGTCCGGGGAGCTGTTTTTT
CASIQGSGELFF
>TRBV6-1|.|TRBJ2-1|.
TGTGCCAGCAGTGCTCAACTCTCAAGACCCTACAATGAGCAGTTCTTC
CASSAQLSRPYNEQFF
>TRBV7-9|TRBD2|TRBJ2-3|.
TGTGCCAGCAGCTTCCTCGGACTAGCGGGAATCTTTGATACGCAGTATTTT
CASSFLGLAGIFDTQYF
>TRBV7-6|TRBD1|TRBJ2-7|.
TGTGCCAGCAGCTCGACAGGGGGAGGAGGAGAGCAGTACTTC
CASSSTGGGGEQYF
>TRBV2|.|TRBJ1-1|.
TGTGCCAGCAGCGGAGGGAACACTGAAGCTTTCTTT
CASSGGNTEAFF
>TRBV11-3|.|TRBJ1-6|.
TGTGCCAGCAGCTACAGTGGTGGCTCACCCCTCCACTTT
CASSYSGGSPLHF
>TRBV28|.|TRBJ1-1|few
TGTGCCAGCAGGATCAGAGGGAACACTGAAGCTTTCTTT
CASRIRGNTEAFF
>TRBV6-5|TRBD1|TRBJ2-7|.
TGTGCCAGCAGTTACTCACAGGGGTACGAGCAGTACTTC
CASSYSQGYEQYF
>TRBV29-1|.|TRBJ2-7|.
TGCAGCGTTGAAGAGGCAGATTACGAGCAGTACTTC
CSVEEADYEQYF
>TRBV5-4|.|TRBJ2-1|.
TGTGCCAGCAGCGTCGGGACTCCTCAGGAACAGTTCTTC
CASSVGTPQEQFF
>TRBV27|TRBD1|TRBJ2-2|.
TGTGCCAGCAGTTTATACGCGGAAGGGGGCACCCCCTCGCGGTTGGGGGAGCTGTTTTTT
CASSLYAEGGTPSRLGELFF
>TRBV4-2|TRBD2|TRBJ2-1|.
TGTGCCAGCAGCGAGCGGGAGGGGGGTGGCAATGAGCAGTTCTTC
CASSEREGGGNEQFF
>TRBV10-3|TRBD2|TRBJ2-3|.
TGTGCCATCAGTGAGTTGTGGTCTACGGGAGGGCCCACAGATACGCAGTATTTT
CAISELWSTGGPTDTQYF
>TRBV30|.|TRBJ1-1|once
TGTGCCTGGAGTTGGGGGTCGAGGGCTGAAGCTTTCTTT
CAWSWGSRAEAFF
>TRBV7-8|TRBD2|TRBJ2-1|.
TGTGCCAGCAGCCCTCTAGCGGGAGGGGGCAATGAGCAGTTCTTC
CASSPLAGGGNEQFF
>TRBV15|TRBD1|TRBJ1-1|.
TGTGCCACCAGCAGCCGGGACAGGGATGTGGGCACTGAAGCTTTCTTT
CATSSRDRDVGTEAFF
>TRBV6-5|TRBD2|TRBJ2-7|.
TGTGCCAGCAGTCAGGGGACTAGCCTATCCTACGAGCAGTACTTC
CASSQGTSLSYEQYF
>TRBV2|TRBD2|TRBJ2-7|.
TGTGCCAGCAGAGCTACTAGCGGGAGGTACTCCTACGAGCAGTACTTC
CASRATSGRYSYEQYF